This T cell receptor beta chain was observed in a study of lymphopenia after photon versus proton radiotherapy. Per germline, CDR1 SQVTM and CDR2 ANQGSEA. The CDR3 sequence is 12 residues long. V was pared by 8 bases and J by 7 bases, with 5 bases of the junction left unmatched. This clone was counted between two and nine times. TCRdb keeps only in-frame clones here, not all; method: immunoSEQ multiplex PCR. The data hold 30,000 to 45,000 clones, with about 85% observed a single time. The sample was peripheral blood, taken from a patient treated with photon-based radiotherapy. The clonotype was recovered from a man aged 45-65 years with gastric cancer. The rearrangement links TRBV29-1 to TRBJ1-2; TRBD1 aligns across 12 bases. CDR3 amino acids: CSTGQGAGGYTF. In DNA, the CDR3 is TGCAGCACGGGACAGGGGGCAGGTGGCTACACCTTC.